This T cell receptor beta chain was found in a study of T cells in Graves' hyperthyroidism and ophthalmopathy. Study results and limitations: Model-based prediction identified ophthalmopathy a median around 6.5 months prior to its onset. Peripheral blood also featured most of the thyroid clonotypes expanded above 0.001.

The CDR3 sequence is 16 residues long. V gave up 4 bases and J gave up 5 bases; unmatched junction bases: 9. Germline assignment: CDR1 MNHGY and CDR2 SVAAGI. The investigators amplified TCR beta CDR3 regions from RNA transcripts. The HTBI primer set drove a first-round RT-PCR of the TCR CDR3. TCRdb processed the multiplex PCR reads anew with MiXCR; each CDR3 protein has one entry. There are around 520,000 distinct CDR3 sequences in the sample; around an eighth occur only once, and over 15% lies in the top ten. Reasons for excluding patients were uncontrolled infection, other autoimmune disease, pregnancy or lactation. PBMCs stemmed from approximately 9.1 ml fresh peripheral blood. Points on this clonotype: Its antigen is not identified.

The receptor comes from a woman between 18 and 29 years old with Graves' hyperthyroidism. The genes are TRBV6-9 and TRBJ2-3; 10 nucleotides match TRBD1. Input material: blood. The CDR3 loop reads CASSSGTGAVIDTQYF. Written as DNA, the CDR3 is TGTGCCAGCAGTTCCGGGACAGGGGCGGTGATAGATACGCAGTATTTT.